This T cell receptor (beta chain) was captured by sequencing in a study of response to subunit inactivated influenza vaccine. Study findings and constraints: It was suggested by the authors that few new T cells are recruited by each seasonal influenza vaccination.

V dropped 6 bases and J dropped 1 base, with 15 bases sitting between them. Per the germline V gene, CDR1 is MGHDK and CDR2 is SYGVNS. This CDR3 region has 15 residues. A few counts support this clonotype. Antigen specificity is unknown. MiXCR was run by TCRdb on the RT-PCR reads, yielding one entry per CDR3 protein. The table has 150,000 or so distinct CDR3 sequences, approximately 11% seen once. This sequence originates from a man in his fifties who received an inactivated influenza vaccine. This chain links TRBV25-1 with TRBJ1-1, with a weak D call TRBD1 (5 bases). Sequencing was performed on non-naive T cells sorted from PBMCs, taken about 40 days after vaccination. Here the CDR3 reads CASRRDGNQNTEAFF. The CDR3 DNA reads as TGTGCCAGCAGAAGGGACGGAAACCAGAACACTGAAGCTTTCTTT.